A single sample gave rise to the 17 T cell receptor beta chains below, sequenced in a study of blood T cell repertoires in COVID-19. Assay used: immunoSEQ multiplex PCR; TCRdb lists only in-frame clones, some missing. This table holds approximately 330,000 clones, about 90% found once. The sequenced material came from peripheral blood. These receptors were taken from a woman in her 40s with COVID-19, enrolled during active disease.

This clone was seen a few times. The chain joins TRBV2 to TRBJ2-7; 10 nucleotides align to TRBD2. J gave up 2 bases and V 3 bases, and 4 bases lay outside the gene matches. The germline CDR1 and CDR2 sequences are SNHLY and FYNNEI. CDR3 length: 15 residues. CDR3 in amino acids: CASSDAAGGPYEQYF. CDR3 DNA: TGTGCCAGCAGTGATGCAGCGGGAGGGCCCTACGAGCAGTACTTC.

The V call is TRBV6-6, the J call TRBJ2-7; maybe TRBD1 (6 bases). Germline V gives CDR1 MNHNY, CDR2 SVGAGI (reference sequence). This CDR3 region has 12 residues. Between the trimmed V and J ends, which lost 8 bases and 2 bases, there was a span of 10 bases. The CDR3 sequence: CASSGDTYEQYF. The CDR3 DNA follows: TGTGCCAGCTCCGGGGACACCTACGAGCAGTACTTC.

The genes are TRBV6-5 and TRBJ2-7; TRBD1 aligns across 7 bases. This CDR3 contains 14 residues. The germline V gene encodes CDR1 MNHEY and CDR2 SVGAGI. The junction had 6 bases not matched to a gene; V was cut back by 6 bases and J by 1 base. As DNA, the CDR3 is TGTGCCAGCAGACGACAGGGAGATTCCTACGAGCAGTACTTC. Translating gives CASRRQGDSYEQYF.

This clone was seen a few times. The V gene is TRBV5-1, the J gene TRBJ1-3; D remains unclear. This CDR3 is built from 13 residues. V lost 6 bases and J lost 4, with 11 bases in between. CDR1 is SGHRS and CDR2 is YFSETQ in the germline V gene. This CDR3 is CASIGLSGNTIYF. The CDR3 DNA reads TGCGCCAGCATTGGACTATCAGGAAACACCATATATTTT.

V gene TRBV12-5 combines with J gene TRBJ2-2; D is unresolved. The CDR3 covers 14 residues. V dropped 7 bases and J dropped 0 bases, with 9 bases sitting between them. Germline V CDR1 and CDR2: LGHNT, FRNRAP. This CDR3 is CASVNTPNTGELFF. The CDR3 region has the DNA TGTGCTAGTGTTAACACCCCGAACACCGGGGAGCTGTTTTTT.

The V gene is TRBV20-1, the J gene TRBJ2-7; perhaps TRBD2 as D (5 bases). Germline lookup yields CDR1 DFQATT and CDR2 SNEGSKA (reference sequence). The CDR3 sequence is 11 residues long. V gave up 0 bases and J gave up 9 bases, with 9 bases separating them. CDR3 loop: CSARDRAGQYF. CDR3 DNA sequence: TGCAGTGCTAGAGATCGGGCGGGGCAGTACTTC.

This CDR3 is CASSPGDRGGIYTF. The CDR3, as DNA: TGTGCCAGCAGCCCCGGGGACAGGGGAGGAATTTACACCTTC. The chain links TRBV6-4 to TRBJ1-2; 10 bases agree with TRBD1. Germline V CDR1 and CDR2: MRHNA, SNTAGT. After removal of 6 bases from V and 11 bases from J, the junction contained 12 bases not matched to a gene. This CDR3 has 14 amino acids.

The DNA of the CDR3 is TGCGCCAGCAGCTTGGAGGGACAGGGGGCCCTCTCTGGAAACACCATATATTTT. Amino acids: CASSLEGQGALSGNTIYF. This sequence joins TRBV5-1 and TRBJ1-3, with 12 bases that match TRBD1. The CDR3 consists of 18 residues. V shed 0 bases and J 0 bases; nucleotides not matched to a gene: 4. The germline gives CDR1 SGHRS, CDR2 YFSETQ.

CDR3 protein: CASSPRPEGGYTF. As DNA, the CDR3 is TGTGCCAGCAGCCCTCGTCCTGAGGGTGGCTACACCTTC. This chain uses TRBV27 with TRBJ1-2; no clear D. CDR3 length: 13 amino acids. Looked up from germline, CDR1 is MNHEY and CDR2 is SMNVEV (reference sequence). The V end lost 6 bases, the J end lost 7 bases, and 15 bases lay between the germline ends.

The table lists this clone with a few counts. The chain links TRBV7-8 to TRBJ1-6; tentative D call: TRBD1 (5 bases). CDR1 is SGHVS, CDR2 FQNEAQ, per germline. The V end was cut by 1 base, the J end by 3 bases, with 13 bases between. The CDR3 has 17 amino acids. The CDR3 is CASSLVNLDSYNSPLHF. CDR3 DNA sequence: TGTGCCAGCAGCTTAGTCAACCTAGACAGCTATAATTCACCCCTCCACTTT.

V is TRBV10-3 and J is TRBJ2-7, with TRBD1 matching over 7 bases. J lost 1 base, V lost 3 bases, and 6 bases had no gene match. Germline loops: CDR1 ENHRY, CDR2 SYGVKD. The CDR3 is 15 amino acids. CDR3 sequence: CAISDQGTESYEQYF. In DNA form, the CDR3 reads TGTGCCATCAGTGACCAGGGGACAGAGTCCTACGAGCAGTACTTC.

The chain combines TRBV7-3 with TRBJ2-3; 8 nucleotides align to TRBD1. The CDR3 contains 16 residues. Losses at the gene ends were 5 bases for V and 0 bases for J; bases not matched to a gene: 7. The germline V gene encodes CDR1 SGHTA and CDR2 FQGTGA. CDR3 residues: CASSPGDRGSTDTQYF. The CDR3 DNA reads TGTGCCAGCAGCCCCGGAGACAGGGGTAGCACAGATACGCAGTATTTT.

The CDR3 loop reads CASSPRGHTNYGYTF. The CDR3 bases are TGTGCCAGTAGTCCTCGGGGTCATACTAACTATGGCTACACCTTC. The V and J genes are TRBV19 and TRBJ1-2; D ambiguous. Germline lookup yields CDR1 LNHDA and CDR2 SQIVND (reference sequence). The V gene lost 5 bases and the J gene lost 0 bases, with 13 bases spanning the gap. The CDR3 covers 15 residues.

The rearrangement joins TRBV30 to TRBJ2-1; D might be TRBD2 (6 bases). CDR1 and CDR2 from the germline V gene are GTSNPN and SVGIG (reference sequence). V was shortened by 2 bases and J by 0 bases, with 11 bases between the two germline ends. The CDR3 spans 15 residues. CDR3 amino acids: CAWSLAVSSYNEQFF. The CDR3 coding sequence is TGTGCCTGGAGTTTAGCGGTGAGCTCCTACAATGAGCAGTTCTTC.

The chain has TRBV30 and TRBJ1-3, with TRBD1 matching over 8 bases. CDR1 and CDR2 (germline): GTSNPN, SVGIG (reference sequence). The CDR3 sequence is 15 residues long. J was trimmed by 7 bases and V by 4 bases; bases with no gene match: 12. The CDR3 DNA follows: TGTGCCTGGATGGACAGGGCACTTGCGCGTAACACCATATATTTT. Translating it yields CAWMDRALARNTIYF.

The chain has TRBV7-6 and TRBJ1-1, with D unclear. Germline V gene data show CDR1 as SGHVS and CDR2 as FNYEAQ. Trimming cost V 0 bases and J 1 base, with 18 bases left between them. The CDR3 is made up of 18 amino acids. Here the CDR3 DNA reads TGTGCCAGCAGCTTAGCGTCCCCGGGTCCCAGCGGGAACACTGAAGCTTTCTTT. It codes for CASSLASPGPSGNTEAFF.

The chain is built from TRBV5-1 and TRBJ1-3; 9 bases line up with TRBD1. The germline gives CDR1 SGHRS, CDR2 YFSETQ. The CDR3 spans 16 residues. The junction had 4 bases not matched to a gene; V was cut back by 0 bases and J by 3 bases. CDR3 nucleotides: TGCGCCAGCAGCTTGGCCGGGACAGGGTATGGAAACACCATATATTTT. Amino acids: CASSLAGTGYGNTIYF.